These T cell receptor beta chains were read from a single sample in a study of cytomegalovirus exposure and HLA in healthy donors. Measured with immunoSEQ multiplex PCR; TCRdb has only the in-frame clones, and not every one. Here the sample spans over 70,000 clones, roughly 60% being singletons. The source material was PBMCs. The source is a woman between 50 and 59 years old in good health and CMV-seropositive. Each CDR3 is given with its conserved first and last residue. D genes are given only for firm matches. Clone size appears in some rows only: once, few, many, or a class for an expanded clone.

length	D	size	V	J	CDR3	DNA
16	TRBD1	-	TRBV7-8	TRBJ1-1	CASSLARDRGNTEAFF	TGTGCCAGCAGCTTAGCGCGGGACAGGGGGAACACTGAAGCTTTCTTT
12	-	-	TRBV28	TRBJ1-6	CASSALTSPLHF	TGTGCCAGCAGTGCTCTAACTTCACCCCTCCACTTT
15	TRBD1	-	TRBV14	TRBJ1-1	CASSLWTGQGTEAFF	TGTGCCAGCAGCCTTTGGACAGGGCAGGGGACTGAAGCTTTCTTT
15	-	once	TRBV6-4	TRBJ1-1	CASSYPISLQGSAFF	TGTGCCAGCAGTTACCCGATCTCCTTGCAGGGGAGTGCTTTCTTT
15	TRBD1	few	TRBV7-9	TRBJ2-2	CASSRGGANTGELFF	TGTGCCAGCAGTCGAGGGGGCGCGAACACCGGGGAGCTGTTTTTT
17	TRBD2	-	TRBV9	TRBJ2-3	CASSVELAGGLSGTQYF	TGTGCCAGCAGCGTAGAATTAGCGGGGGGGCTCTCCGGTACGCAGTATTTT
11	-	-	TRBV20-1	TRBJ1-4	CSAPKQGKLFF	TGCAGTGCTCCGAAACAGGGAAAACTGTTTTTT
13	-	-	TRBV2	TRBJ2-1	CASKAGDINEQFF	TGTGCCAGCAAGGCGGGGGACATCAATGAGCAGTTCTTC
15	-	-	TRBV6-5	TRBJ2-5	CASSYNMGRQETQYF	TGTGCCAGCAGTTACAACATGGGGAGGCAAGAGACCCAGTACTTC
13	-	-	TRBV30	TRBJ1-1	CAWSVPNREEAFF	TGTGCCTGGAGTGTGCCCAACAGGGAAGAAGCTTTCTTT
16	-	-	TRBV7-7	TRBJ1-1	CASSLGRGVYDTEAFF	TGTGCCAGCAGCTTAGGGCGGGGAGTTTATGACACTGAAGCTTTCTTT
13	TRBD1	few	TRBV5-6	TRBJ1-2	CASSLGQGGGYTF	TGTGCCAGCAGCTTAGGACAGGGTGGCGGCTACACCTTC
16	-	-	TRBV27	TRBJ2-3	CASSLQVRGDTDTQYF	TGTGCCAGCAGTTTACAGGTCAGGGGAGACACAGATACGCAGTATTTT
15	TRBD2	-	TRBV13	TRBJ2-7	CASRKSGGAKYEQYF	TGTGCCAGCAGAAAGAGCGGGGGGGCTAAGTACGAGCAGTACTTC
17	TRBD2	-	TRBV4-1	TRBJ2-5	CASSQEGLAGGRETQYF	TGCGCCAGCAGCCAAGAAGGGCTAGCGGGGGGGCGGGAGACCCAGTACTTC
11	-	-	TRBV6-5	TRBJ2-5	CASFNQGTQYF	TGTGCCAGCTTTAACCAGGGGACCCAGTACTTC
13	TRBD1	-	TRBV19	TRBJ1-2	CASGDRNNYGYTF	TGTGCCAGCGGGGACAGGAACAACTATGGCTACACCTTC
15	-	-	TRBV6-1	TRBJ1-4	CATTEQTGGNEKLFF	TGTGCCACCACCGAACAGACAGGCGGTAATGAAAAACTGTTTTTT